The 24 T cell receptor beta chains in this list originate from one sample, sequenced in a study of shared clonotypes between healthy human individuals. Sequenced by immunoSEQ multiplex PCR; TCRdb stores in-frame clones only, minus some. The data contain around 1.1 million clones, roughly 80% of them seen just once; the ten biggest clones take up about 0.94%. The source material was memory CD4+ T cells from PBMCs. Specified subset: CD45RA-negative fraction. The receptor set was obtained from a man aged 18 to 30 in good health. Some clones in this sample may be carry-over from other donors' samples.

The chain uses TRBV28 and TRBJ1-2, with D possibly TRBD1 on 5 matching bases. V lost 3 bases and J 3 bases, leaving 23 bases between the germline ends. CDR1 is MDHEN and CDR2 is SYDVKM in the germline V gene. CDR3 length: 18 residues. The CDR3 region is CASSFRSGSGFRDYGYTF. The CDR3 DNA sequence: TGTGCCAGCAGTTTCAGGTCAGGGAGTGGGTTTAGGGACTATGGCTACACCTTC.

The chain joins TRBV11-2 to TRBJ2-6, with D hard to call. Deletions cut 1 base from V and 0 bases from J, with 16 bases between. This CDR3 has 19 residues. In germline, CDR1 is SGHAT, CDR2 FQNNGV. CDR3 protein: CASSLAPRRGHSGANVLTF. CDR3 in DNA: TGTGCCAGCAGCTTAGCGCCCCGCCGAGGCCACTCTGGGGCCAACGTCCTGACTTTC. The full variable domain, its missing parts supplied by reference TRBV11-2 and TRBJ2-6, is EAGVAQSPRYKIIEKRQSVAFWCNPISGHATLYWYQQILGQGPKLLIQFQNNGVVDDSQLPKDRFSAERLKGVDSTLKIQPAKLEDSAVYLCASSLAPRRGHSGANVLTFGAGSRLTVL.

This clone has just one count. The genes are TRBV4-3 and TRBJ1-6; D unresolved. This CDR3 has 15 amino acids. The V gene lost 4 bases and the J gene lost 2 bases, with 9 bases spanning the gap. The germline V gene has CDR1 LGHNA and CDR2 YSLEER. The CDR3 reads CASSPRHPYNSPLHF. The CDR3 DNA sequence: TGCGCCAGCAGCCCCCGACACCCCTATAATTCACCCCTCCACTTT.

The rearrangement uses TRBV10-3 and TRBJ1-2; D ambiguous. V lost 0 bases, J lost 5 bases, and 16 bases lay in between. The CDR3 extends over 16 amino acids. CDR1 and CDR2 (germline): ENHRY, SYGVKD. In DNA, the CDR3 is TGTGCCATCAGTGAGTCGACTCCCCAGGAGGGATATGGCTACACCTTC. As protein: CAISESTPQEGYGYTF.

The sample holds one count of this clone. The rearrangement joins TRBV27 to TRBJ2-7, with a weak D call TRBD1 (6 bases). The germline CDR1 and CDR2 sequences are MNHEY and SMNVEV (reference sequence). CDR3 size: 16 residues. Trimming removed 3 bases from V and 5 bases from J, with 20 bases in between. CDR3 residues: CASSFRGTGTLHEQYF. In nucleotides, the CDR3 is TGTGCCAGCAGTTTTCGGGGAACCGGGACACTCCACGAGCAGTACTTC.

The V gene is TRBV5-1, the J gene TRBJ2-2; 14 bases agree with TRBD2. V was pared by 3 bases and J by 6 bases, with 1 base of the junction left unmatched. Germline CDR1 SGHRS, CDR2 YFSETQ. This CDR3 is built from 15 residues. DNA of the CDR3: TGCGCCAGCAGCTCGGGACTAGCGGGAGCCGGGGAGCTGTTTTTT. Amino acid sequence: CASSSGLAGAGELFF.

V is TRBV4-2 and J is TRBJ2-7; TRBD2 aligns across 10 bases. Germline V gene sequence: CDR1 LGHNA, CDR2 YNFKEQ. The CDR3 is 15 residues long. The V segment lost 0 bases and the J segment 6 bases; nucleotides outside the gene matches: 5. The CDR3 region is CASSQDPAGGLEQYF. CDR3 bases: TGTGCCAGCAGCCAAGACCCAGCGGGGGGGCTCGAGCAGTACTTC.

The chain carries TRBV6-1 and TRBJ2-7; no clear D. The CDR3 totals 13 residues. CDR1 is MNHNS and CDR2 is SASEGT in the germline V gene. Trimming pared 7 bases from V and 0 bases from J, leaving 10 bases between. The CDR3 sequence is CASTTKGSYEQYF. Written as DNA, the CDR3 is TGTGCCAGCACCACGAAGGGCTCCTACGAGCAGTACTTC.

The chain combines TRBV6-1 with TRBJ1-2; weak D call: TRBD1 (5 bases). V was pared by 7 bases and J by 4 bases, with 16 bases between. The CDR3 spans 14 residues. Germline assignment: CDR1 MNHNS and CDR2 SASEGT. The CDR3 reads CASTIRDGAYGYTF. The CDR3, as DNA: TGTGCCAGCACTATCCGGGACGGAGCCTATGGCTACACCTTC.

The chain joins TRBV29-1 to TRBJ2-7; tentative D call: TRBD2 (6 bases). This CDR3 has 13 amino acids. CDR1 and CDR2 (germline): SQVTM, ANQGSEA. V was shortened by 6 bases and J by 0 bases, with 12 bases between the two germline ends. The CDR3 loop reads CSVKTRSSYEQYF. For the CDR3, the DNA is TGCAGCGTCAAGACTAGGAGCTCCTACGAGCAGTACTTC.

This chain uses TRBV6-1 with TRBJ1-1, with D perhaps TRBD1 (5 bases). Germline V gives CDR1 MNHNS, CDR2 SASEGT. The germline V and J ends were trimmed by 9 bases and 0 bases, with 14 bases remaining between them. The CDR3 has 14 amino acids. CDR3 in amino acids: CASEYGGMNTEAFF. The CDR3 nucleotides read TGTGCCAGTGAATACGGGGGGATGAACACTGAAGCTTTCTTT.

The CDR3 region is CASSLARTATGFLFF. Written as DNA, the CDR3 is TGCGCCAGCAGCTTGGCTCGGACGGCCACCGGTTTTCTGTTTTTT. The chain is built from TRBV5-1 and TRBJ2-2; no definite D call. Trimming cost V 0 bases and J 14 bases, with 20 bases left between them. The CDR3 consists of 15 residues. CDR1 is SGHRS, CDR2 YFSETQ, per germline.

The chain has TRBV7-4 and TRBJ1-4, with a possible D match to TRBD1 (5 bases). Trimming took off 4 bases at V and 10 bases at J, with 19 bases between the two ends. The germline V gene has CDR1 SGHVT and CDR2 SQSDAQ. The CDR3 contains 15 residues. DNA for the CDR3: TGTGCCAGCAGCTCACGGGGACTGTTCTGTAGAAAACTGTTTTTT. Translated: CASSSRGLFCRKLFF.

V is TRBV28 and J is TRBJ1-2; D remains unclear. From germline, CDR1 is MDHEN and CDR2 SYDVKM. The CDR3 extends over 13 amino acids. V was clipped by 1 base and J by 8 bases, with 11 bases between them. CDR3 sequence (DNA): TGTGCCAGCAGTTTATCCCTGGAAAAGGGCTACACCTTC. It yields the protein CASSLSLEKGYTF.

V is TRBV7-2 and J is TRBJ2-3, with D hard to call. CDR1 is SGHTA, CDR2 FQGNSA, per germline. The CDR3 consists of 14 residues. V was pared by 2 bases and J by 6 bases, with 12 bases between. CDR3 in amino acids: CASSLSGSGDTQYF. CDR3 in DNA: TGTGCCAGCAGCTTAAGTGGCTCTGGGGATACGCAGTATTTT.

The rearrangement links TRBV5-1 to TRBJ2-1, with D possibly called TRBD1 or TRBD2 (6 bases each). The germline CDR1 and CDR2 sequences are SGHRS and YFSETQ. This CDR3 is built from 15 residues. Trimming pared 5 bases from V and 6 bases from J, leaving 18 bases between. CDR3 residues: CASSVGTGRSNEQFF. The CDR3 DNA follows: TGCGCCAGCAGTGTAGGAACAGGGAGGAGCAATGAGCAGTTCTTC.

The CDR3 nucleotides read TGTGCCAGCAGTTACGTCTCGGCGGGAGAACCCGAGCAGTACTTC. Protein: CASSYVSAGEPEQYF. The chain carries TRBV6-5 and TRBJ2-7; 7 bases are shared with TRBD2. The CDR3 has 15 amino acids. CDR1 MNHEY and CDR2 SVGAGI come from the germline V gene. Losses at the gene ends were 2 bases for V and 6 bases for J; bases not matched to a gene: 10.

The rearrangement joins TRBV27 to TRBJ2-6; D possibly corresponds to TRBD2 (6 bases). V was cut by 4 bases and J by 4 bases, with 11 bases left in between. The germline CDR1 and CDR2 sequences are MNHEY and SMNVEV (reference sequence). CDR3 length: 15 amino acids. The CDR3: CASSWGVSGANVLTF. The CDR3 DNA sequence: TGTGCCAGCAGTTGGGGGGTATCAGGGGCCAACGTCCTGACTTTC.

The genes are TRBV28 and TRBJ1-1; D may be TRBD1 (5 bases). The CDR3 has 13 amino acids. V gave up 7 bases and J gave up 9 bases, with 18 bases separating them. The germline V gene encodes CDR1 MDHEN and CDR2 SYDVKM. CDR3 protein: CASNSRQGPKAFF. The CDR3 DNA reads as TGTGCCAGCAACAGTAGGCAGGGCCCCAAAGCTTTCTTT.

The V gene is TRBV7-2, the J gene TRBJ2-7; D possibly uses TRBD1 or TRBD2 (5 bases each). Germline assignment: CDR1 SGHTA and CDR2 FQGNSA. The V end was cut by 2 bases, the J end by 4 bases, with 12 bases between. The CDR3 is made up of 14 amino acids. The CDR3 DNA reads TGTGCCAGCAGCTTAAGGGGAGAGTTGTACGAGCAGTACTTC. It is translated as CASSLRGELYEQYF.

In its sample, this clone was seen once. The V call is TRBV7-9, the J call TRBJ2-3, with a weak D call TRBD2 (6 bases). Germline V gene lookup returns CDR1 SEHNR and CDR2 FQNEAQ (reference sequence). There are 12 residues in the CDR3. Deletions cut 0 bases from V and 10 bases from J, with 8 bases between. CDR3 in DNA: TGTGCCAGCAGCTTAGCGGAGGGGTCGCAGTATTTT. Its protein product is CASSLAEGSQYF.

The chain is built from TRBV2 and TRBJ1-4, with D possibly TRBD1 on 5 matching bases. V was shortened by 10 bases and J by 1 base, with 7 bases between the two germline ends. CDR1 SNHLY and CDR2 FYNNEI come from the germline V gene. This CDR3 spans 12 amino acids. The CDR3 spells CATGITNEKLFF. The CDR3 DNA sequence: TGTGCCACAGGGATAACTAATGAAAAACTGTTTTTT. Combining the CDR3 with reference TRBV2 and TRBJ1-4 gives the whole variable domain EPEVTQTPSHQVTQMGQEVILRCVPISNHLYFYWYRQILGQKVEFLVSFYNNEISEKSEIFDDQFSVERPDGSNFTLKIRSTKLEDSAMYFCATGITNEKLFFGSGTQLSVL.

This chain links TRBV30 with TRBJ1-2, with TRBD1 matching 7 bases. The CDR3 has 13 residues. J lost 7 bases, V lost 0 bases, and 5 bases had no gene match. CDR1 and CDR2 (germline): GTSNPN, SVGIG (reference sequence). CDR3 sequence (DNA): TGTGCCTGGAGTGTACAGTACAGGGGTGGCTACACCTTC. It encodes CAWSVQYRGGYTF. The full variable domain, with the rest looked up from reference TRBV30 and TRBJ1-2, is SQTIHQWPATLVQPVGSPLSLECTVEGTSNPNLYWYRQAAGRGLQLLFYSVGIGQISSEVPQNLSASRPQDRQFILSSKKLLLSDSGFYLCAWSVQYRGGYTFGSGTRLTVV.

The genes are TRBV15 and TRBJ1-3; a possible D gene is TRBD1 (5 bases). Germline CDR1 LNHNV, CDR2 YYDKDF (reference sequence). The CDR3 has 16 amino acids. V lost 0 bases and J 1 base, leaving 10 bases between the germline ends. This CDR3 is CATSRDLTVSGNTIYF. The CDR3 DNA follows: TGTGCCACCAGCAGAGACCTGACAGTATCTGGAAACACCATATATTTT.